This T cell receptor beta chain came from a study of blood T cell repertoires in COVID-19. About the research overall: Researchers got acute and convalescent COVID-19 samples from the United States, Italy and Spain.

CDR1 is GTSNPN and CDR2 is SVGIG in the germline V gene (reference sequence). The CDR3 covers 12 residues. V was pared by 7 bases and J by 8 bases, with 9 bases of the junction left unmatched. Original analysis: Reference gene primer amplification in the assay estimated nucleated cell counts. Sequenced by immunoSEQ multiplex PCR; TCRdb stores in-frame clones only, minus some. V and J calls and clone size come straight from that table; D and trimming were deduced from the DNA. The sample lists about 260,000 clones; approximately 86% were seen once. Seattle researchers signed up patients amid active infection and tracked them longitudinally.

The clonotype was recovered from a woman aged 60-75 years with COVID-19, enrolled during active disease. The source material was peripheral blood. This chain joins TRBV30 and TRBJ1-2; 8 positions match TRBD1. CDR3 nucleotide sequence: TGTGCCTACAACATCCGGGACAGGGGCTACACCTTC. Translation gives CAYNIRDRGYTF. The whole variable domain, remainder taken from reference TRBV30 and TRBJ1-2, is SQTIHQWPATLVQPVGSPLSLECTVEGTSNPNLYWYRQAAGRGLQLLFYSVGIGQISSEVPQNLSASRPQDRQFILSSKKLLLSDSGFYLCAYNIRDRGYTFGSGTRLTVV.